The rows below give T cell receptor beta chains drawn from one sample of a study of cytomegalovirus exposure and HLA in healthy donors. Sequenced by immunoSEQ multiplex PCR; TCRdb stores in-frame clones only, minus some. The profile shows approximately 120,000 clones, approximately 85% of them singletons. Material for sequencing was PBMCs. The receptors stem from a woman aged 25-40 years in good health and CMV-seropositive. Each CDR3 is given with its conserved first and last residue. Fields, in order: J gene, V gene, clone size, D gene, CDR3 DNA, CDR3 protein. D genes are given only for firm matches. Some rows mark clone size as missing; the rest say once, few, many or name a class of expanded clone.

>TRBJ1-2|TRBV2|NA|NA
TGTGCCAGCTACAGGCATGGCTACACCTTC
CASYRHGYTF
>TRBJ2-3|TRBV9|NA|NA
TGTGCCAGCAGCTTCCTGGATGGCGGCCACACAGATACGCAGTATTTT
CASSFLDGGHTDTQYF
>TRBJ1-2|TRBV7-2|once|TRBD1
TGTGCCAGCAGCCGACAGGGAAACTATGGCTACACCTTC
CASSRQGNYGYTF
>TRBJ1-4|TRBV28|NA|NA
TGTGCCAGCAGTTTAAGTGGGGCATCTAATGAAAAACTGTTTTTT
CASSLSGASNEKLFF
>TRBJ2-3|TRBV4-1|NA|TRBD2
TGCGCCAGCAGCCAAGGTGGACTAGCGGGAGGGCCGGGCACAGATACGCAGTATTTT
CASSQGGLAGGPGTDTQYF
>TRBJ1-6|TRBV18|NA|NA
TGTGCCAGCTCACCGGCGTTCGGGACACTTAATTCACCCCTCCACTTT
CASSPAFGTLNSPLHF
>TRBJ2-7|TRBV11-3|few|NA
TGTGCCAGCAGCTTACAGGGAGGTAACGAGCAGTACTTC
CASSLQGGNEQYF
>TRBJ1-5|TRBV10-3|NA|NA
TGTGCCATCAGTGGGGGATGGGTCGTTAGCGGGAATCAGCCCCAGCATTTT
CAISGGWVVSGNQPQHF
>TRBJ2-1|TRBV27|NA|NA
TGTGCCAGCAGCCACCTGGGACTCCCCGAGTTCTTC
CASSHLGLPEFF
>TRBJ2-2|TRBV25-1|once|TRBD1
TGTGCCACCACGCAGGGGGAGAACACCGGGGAGCTGTTTTTT
CATTQGENTGELFF
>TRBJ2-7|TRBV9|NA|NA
TGTGCCAGCAGCGTAGATCTAGGTCCCAACGAGCAGTACTTC
CASSVDLGPNEQYF
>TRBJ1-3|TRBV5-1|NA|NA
TGCGCCAGCAGCTTGGGACAGCGAGAAGACACCATATATTTT
CASSLGQREDTIYF
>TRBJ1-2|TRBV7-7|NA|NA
TGTGCCAGCAGCTCCCACCGGTCCTCCAACACCTTC
CASSSHRSSNTF
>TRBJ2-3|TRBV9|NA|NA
TGTGCCAGTTGGCAGGGTGCACCCACAGATACGCAGTATTTT
CASWQGAPTDTQYF
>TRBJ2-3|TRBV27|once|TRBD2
TGTGCCAGCAGTTTAAAGAGCGGGGGGGCCCCAACAGATACGCAGTATTTT
CASSLKSGGAPTDTQYF
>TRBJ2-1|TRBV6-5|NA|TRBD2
TGTGCCAGCAGCCCGGGACTAGGACTCAATGAGCAGTTCTTC
CASSPGLGLNEQFF
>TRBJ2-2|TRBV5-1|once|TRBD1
TGCGCCAGCAGCCTTATCCGGACAGGGGTAAACACCGGGGAGCTGTTTTTT
CASSLIRTGVNTGELFF
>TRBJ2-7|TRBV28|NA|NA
TGTGCCAGCAGCCCCGGGGGAACTTCTCGCTACGAGCAGTACTTC
CASSPGGTSRYEQYF
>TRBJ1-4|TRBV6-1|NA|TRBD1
TGTGCCAGCGGGGGACAGGGCTTTACAAATGAAAAACTGTTTTTT
CASGGQGFTNEKLFF
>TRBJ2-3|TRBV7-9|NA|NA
TGTGCCAGCAGAGAGTACGCAGGTCAGGAGGGTACGCAGTATTTT
CASREYAGQEGTQYF
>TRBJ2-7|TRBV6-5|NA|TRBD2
TGTGCCAGCGGGGGGAGGGGCTCGTCTCGCTACGAGCAGTACTTC
CASGGRGSSRYEQYF
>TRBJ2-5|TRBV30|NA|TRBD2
TGTGCCTGGAGGGCGGAACTAGCGGGAGGTAAACAAGAGACCCAGTACTTC
CAWRAELAGGKQETQYF
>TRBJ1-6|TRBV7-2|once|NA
TGTGCCAGCAGCCCCGGAGGCGGGTCACCCCTCCACTTT
CASSPGGGSPLHF
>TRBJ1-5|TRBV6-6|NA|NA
TGTGCCAGCAGTGGGCAGGGGCGCAATCAGCCCCAGCATTTT
CASSGQGRNQPQHF
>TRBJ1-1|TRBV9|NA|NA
TGTGCCAGCAGCCCAGACGGGGGACACACTGAAGCTTTCTTT
CASSPDGGHTEAFF
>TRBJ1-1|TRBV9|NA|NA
TGTGCCAGCAGCCGAGGAGGGGAAGACACTGAAGCTTTCTTT
CASSRGGEDTEAFF
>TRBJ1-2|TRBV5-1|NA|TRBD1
TGCGCCAGCAGCTTGGACCTTTCGGACAGGGAATCTAGGTTTGCCACCTTC
CASSLDLSDRESRFATF
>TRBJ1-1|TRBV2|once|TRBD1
TGTGCCAGCAGCTATGGCCCCACAGGGGCAGCTTTCTTT
CASSYGPTGAAFF
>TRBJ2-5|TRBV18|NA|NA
TGTGCCAGCTCACCACCCGGGGACGGGGGGACCCAGTACTTC
CASSPPGDGGTQYF